This T cell receptor (beta chain) was sequenced during a study of T cells in Graves' hyperthyroidism and ophthalmopathy (dated by TCRdb to the late 2010s). For the wider study: Peripheral blood samples were taken at the time of initial diagnosis, prior to any treatment. To identify TCR V-J signatures that set the groups apart, the researchers used a discovery cohort of more than 95 patients, made up of 43 with Graves' ophthalmopathy and 57 with stable Graves' hyperthyroidism. Prospective prediction of ophthalmopathy was tested in an independent validation cohort of fewer than 20 hyperthyroidism patients and 17 patients who later progressed to ophthalmopathy. The 100 discovery patients were randomly split 7:3 into training and test sets. In more than 5 Graves' hyperthyroidism patients, the study also compared T-cell repertoires from thyroid tissue with T-cell repertoires from blood. After sampling, hyperthyroidism patients received methimazole starting at 30 mg daily, and ophthalmopathy patients received high-dose intravenous methylprednisolone. According to the paper, TCR Vbeta CDR3 sequencing was carried out on some 140 peripheral blood samples, which came from fewer than 50 ophthalmopathy, roughly 75 hyperthyroidism and roughly 17 progressor patients.

The CDR3, from cysteine to phenylalanine, totals 15 residues. The CDR3 DNA has 45 bases and is translated from base 1. V drops 4 bases and J drops 0 bases, leaving 10 bases in between. Ophthalmopathy patients had moderately to severely active disease, Clinical Activity Score of at least 3, NOSPECS grade of at least 4, and duration under 3 months. Patients with uncontrolled infections, other autoimmune diseases, pregnancy or lactation were excluded. Diagnoses relied on clinical symptoms, serum thyroxine and TRAb, thyroid ultrasound and orbital computed tomography. PBMCs were separated from approximately 9.9 ml of fresh peripheral blood using Ficoll-Paque density gradient centrifugation. Total RNA was extracted using Trizol reagent, and RNA quality was assessed on an Agilent 2100 Bioanalyzer. This clonotype was seen repeatedly, ten times or more. Its binding antigen is unknown. The record has no base qualities; no much larger clone is one base away.

Results the study describes overall, beyond this receptor: Most expanded thyroid clonotypes (frequency above 0.001) were also detected in blood, suggesting blood repertoires may reflect thyroid immune responses. In validation, the model predicted progression to ophthalmopathy a median of roughly six months before onset, with roughly 71% sensitivity and around 76% specificity. No statistical method was used to fix the sample size in advance, and group allocation was not hidden from the investigators. In cross-validation, a model built on a 13 V-J signature told ophthalmopathy apart from stable hyperthyroidism with just under 90% sensitivity and approximately 81% specificity, and in testing the same model reached 80%/75%.

Amplification of TCR beta CDR3 regions was carried out from RNA transcripts. A first-round RT-PCR of the TCR CDR3 used the HTBI primer set with the Qiagen OneStep RT-PCR kit. Libraries were constructed in a second round of multiplex PCR, after which size selection and purification were performed. Libraries were sequenced paired-end with 100 bp reads on an Illumina HiSeq2000. The paper's data handling went like this. Raw data were processed with SOAPnuke, discarding reads with adapters, uncalled bases, mean Phred below 15, or no exact constant-primer or identifier match. COPE v1.2.5 was used to merge high-quality paired reads, and clonotypes were defined as unique nucleotide sequences. MiTCR v1.1 was used to align the clonotypes against IMGT TRBV, TRBD and TRBJ reference segments. Analysis was restricted to V-J combinations with a frequency above 0.0001, which covered roughly 99% of repertoires. The TCS score was defined as the ratio of F50 (clonal expansion) to E x V (chaos), calculated using BLOSUM62-based TCRdist between CDR3 peptides within each V-J. Welch's t-statistics and random forest reduced just over 500 V-J features to 10 to 15, which were used in a naive Bayes classifier (R e1071). TCRdb ran its own pipeline on the public reads, namely fastp trimming at Q25 and MiXCR clone calling, and kept in-frame beta chains. Rows with one shared CDR3 protein collapse into an entry with the most common genes and DNA. It is TCRdb's table, rather than the study itself, that gives the V and J calls and clone size. The sample table contains 450,000 to 500,000 distinct CDR3 sequences; only one count was recorded for around a fifth of them. The ten largest clones add up to around 54% of the sample.

The specimen was blood. The rearrangement combines TRBV12-3 or TRBV12-4 with TRBJ1-3, and TRBD1 may be the D gene, going by 5 matching bases. This receptor was identified in a woman between 70 and 85 years old with Graves' ophthalmopathy. The encoded CDR3 is CASSSDRGSGNTIYF. In nucleotide form, the sequence is TGTGCCAGCAGTTCAGACAGAGGCTCTGGAAACACCATATATTTT.